A single sample is the source of the 15 T cell receptor beta chains below, sequenced in a study of a mutant IDH1 vaccine in newly diagnosed glioma. Their antigens remain unidentified. Profiling relied on immunoSEQ multiplex PCR, and the TCRdb table lists in-frame clones only, not all of them. The table includes roughly 86,000 clones, roughly 89% detected once. This sample's time point: week 47, end of study. A 20-mer mutant IDH1 peptide at 300 ug was injected subcutaneously with topical imiquimod. Sequenced here: PBMCs, sampled from a glioma patient whose treatment included an IDH1 peptide vaccine. Receptors were obtained from a woman aged 45-65 years with glioma.

The chain has TRBV5-6 and TRBJ2-1; TRBD2 might be the D (6 bases). Looked up from germline, CDR1 is SGHDT and CDR2 is YYEEEE. This CDR3 comprises 19 residues. The ends were cut back, 0 bases at V and 3 bases at J, with 22 bases in the middle. The CDR3 region is CASSLEGGFASAFYNEQFF. CDR3 in DNA: TGTGCCAGCAGCTTGGAGGGAGGCTTTGCCAGTGCTTTCTACAATGAGCAGTTCTTC.

The chain carries TRBV6-1 and TRBJ1-2; D is unresolved. This CDR3 region has 12 residues. Germline CDR1 is MNHNS and CDR2 is SASEGT. V was cut by 7 bases and J by 3 bases, with 9 bases left in between. For the CDR3, the DNA is TGTGCCAGCAAGGGCTCGGACTATGGCTACACCTTC. This encodes CASKGSDYGYTF.

The V call is TRBV6-6, the J call TRBJ2-1; D ambiguous. Trimming shortened V by 2 bases and J by 4 bases, and 12 bases separated the two germline ends. This CDR3 spans 15 amino acids. Germline lookup yields CDR1 MNHNY and CDR2 SVGAGI (reference sequence). CDR3 sequence (DNA): TGTGCCAGCAGTTACGAATTTAGGGTTTACAATGAGCAGTTCTTC. It is translated as CASSYEFRVYNEQFF.

The genes are TRBV5-4 and TRBJ2-7, with D possibly being TRBD1 (6 bases). Germline-derived CDR1 and CDR2 are SGHNT and YYREEE (reference sequence). The V end lost 7 bases, the J end lost 11 bases, and 22 bases lay between the germline ends. CDR3 length: 13 amino acids. The CDR3 sequence is CASRAWGPSREYF. The DNA of the CDR3 is TGTGCCAGCCGAGCTTGGGGGCCGTCTCGGGAGTACTTC. Full variable domain (outside the CDR3, taken from reference TRBV5-4 and TRBJ2-7): ETGVTQSPTHLIKTRGQQVTLRCSSQSGHNTVSWYQQALGQGPQFIFQYYREEENGRGNFPPRFSGLQFPNYSSELNVNALELDDSALYLCASRAWGPSREYFGPGTRLTVT.

CDR3 nucleotides: TGTGCCAGTAGTATTGGCCGGGGGAGGGACGAGCAGTACTTC. As protein: CASSIGRGRDEQYF. The chain is built from TRBV19 and TRBJ2-5, with TRBD2 matching over 7 bases. Matching the DNA end better, TRBJ2-7 makes the J call doubtful. CDR3 size: 14 residues. Germline CDR1 reads LNHDA; CDR2 reads SQIVND (reference sequence).

The genes are TRBV15 and TRBJ2-5; TRBD1 is a possible D gene (6 bases). Germline V CDR1 and CDR2: LNHNV, YYDKDF (reference sequence). The length of the CDR3 is 16 residues. Between the trimmed V and J ends, which lost 4 bases and 2 bases, there was a span of 17 bases. CDR3 in amino acids: CATSTARSQGQETQYF. CDR3 nucleotides: TGTGCCACCAGCACCGCCCGTTCGCAGGGGCAAGAGACCCAGTACTTC.

In nucleotides, the CDR3 is TGTGCCAGCAGTCTTGGGACAGCCGGCGACACCGGGGAGCTGTTTTTT. This encodes CASSLGTAGDTGELFF. The chain carries TRBV27 and TRBJ2-2; 7 nucleotides line up with TRBD1. The length of the CDR3 is 16 residues. The V segment lost 5 bases and the J segment 3 bases; nucleotides outside the gene matches: 9. CDR1 and CDR2 (germline): MNHEY, SMNVEV (reference sequence).

CDR3 nucleotides: TGTGCCAGCAGTTCCCCCTTTATGGGAGACAATGAGCAGTTCTTC. This codes for CASSSPFMGDNEQFF. This sequence joins TRBV28 and TRBJ2-1; TRBD2 is a possible D gene (5 bases). This CDR3 spans 15 amino acids. V was trimmed by 4 bases and J by 5 bases, leaving 15 bases between them. Per germline, CDR1 MDHEN and CDR2 SYDVKM.

J is TRBJ2-1 and V is TRBV6-5; no clear D. The CDR3 spans 15 residues. Germline-derived CDR1 and CDR2 are MNHEY and SVGAGI. Trimming took off 2 bases at V and 0 bases at J, with 8 bases between the two ends. The CDR3 protein is CASSYQSSSYNEQFF. The CDR3 nucleotides are TGTGCCAGCAGTTACCAGTCCTCCTCCTACAATGAGCAGTTCTTC.

CDR3 region: CASSLDRNTGELFF. The CDR3 DNA is TGCGCCAGCAGCCTCGACAGGAACACCGGGGAGCTGTTTTTT. V gene TRBV5-1 combines with J gene TRBJ2-2; D is perhaps TRBD1 (5 bases). Germline lookup yields CDR1 SGHRS and CDR2 YFSETQ. CDR3 length: 14 residues. Trimming pared 4 bases from V and 1 base from J, leaving 8 bases between.

V gene TRBV5-1 combines with J gene TRBJ1-1; D is uncertain. V lost 0 bases, J lost 3 bases, and 9 bases lay in between. There are 14 residues in the CDR3. Germline assignment: CDR1 SGHRS and CDR2 YFSETQ. The CDR3 coding sequence is TGCGCCAGCAGCTTGGAGGGAACTTACACTGAAGCTTTCTTT. Protein: CASSLEGTYTEAFF.

V usage is TRBV5-4 and J usage is TRBJ2-1; 9 positions agree with TRBD2. This CDR3 spans 14 amino acids. The germline CDR1 and CDR2 sequences are SGHNT and YYREEE (reference sequence). V gave up 5 bases and J gave up 9 bases; unmatched junction bases: 9. The CDR3 is CASRRIAGEGEQFF. As DNA, the CDR3 is TGTGCCAGCAGGCGTATAGCGGGAGAGGGTGAGCAGTTCTTC.

The CDR3 reads CASSSGTGDEKLFF. The CDR3 DNA sequence: TGTGCCAGCAGTTCCGGGACAGGGGATGAAAAACTGTTTTTT. This chain joins TRBV28 and TRBJ1-4; TRBD1 agrees at 10 bases. The CDR3 covers 14 residues. The V gene end was trimmed by 4 bases and the J gene end by 6 bases; junction bases not matched to a gene: 2. Germline lookup yields CDR1 MDHEN and CDR2 SYDVKM.

The V call is TRBV5-6, the J call TRBJ2-7; 8 bases fit TRBD2. After removal of 0 bases from V and 2 bases from J, the junction contained 1 base not matched to a gene. In germline, CDR1 is SGHDT, CDR2 YYEEEE. The CDR3 spans 14 residues. CDR3 nucleotides: TGTGCCAGCAGCTTGGCAGCGGGGGCCTACGAGCAGTACTTC. This codes for CASSLAAGAYEQYF.

This rearrangement joins TRBV10-3 to TRBJ1-2, with a weak D call TRBD1 (6 bases). The CDR3 has 12 amino acids. The ends were cut back, 5 bases at V and 7 bases at J, with 11 bases in the middle. CDR1 is ENHRY and CDR2 is SYGVKD in the germline V gene. The CDR3, as DNA: TGTGCCATCAGTCGGACAGCGGCTGGCTACACCTTC. Translation: CAISRTAAGYTF.